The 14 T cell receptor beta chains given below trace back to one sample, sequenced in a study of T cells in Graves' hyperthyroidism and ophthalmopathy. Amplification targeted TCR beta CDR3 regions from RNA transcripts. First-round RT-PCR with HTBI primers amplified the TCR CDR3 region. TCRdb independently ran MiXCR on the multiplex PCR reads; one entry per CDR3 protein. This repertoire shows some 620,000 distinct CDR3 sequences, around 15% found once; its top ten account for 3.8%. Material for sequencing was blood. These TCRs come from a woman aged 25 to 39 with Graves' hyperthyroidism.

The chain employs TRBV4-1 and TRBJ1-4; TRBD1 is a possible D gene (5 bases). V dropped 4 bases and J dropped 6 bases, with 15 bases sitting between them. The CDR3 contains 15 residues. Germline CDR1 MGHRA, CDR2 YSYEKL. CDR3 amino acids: CASSLAPGTDEKLFF. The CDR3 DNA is TGCGCCAGCAGCCTAGCCCCCGGGACGGATGAAAAACTGTTTTTT.

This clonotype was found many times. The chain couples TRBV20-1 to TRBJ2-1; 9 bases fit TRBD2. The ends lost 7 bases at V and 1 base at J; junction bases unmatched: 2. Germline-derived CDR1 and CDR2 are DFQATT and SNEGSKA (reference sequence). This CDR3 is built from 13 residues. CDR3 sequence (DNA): TGCAGTGTGACTAGCGGATCCTACAATGAGCAGTTCTTC. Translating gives CSVTSGSYNEQFF.

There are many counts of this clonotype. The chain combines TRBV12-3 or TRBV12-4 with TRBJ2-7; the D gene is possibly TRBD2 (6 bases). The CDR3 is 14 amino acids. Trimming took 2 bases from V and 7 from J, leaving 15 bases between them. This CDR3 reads CASSLKMGLGEQYF. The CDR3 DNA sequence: TGTGCCAGCAGTTTAAAGATGGGACTCGGGGAGCAGTACTTC.

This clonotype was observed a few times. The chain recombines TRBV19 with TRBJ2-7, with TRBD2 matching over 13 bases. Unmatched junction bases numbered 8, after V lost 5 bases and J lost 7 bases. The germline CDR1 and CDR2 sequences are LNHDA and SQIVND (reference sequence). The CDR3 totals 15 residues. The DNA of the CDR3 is TGTGCCAGTAGTCATCGGACTAGCGGGAGATCGGAGCAGTACTTC. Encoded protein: CASSHRTSGRSEQYF.

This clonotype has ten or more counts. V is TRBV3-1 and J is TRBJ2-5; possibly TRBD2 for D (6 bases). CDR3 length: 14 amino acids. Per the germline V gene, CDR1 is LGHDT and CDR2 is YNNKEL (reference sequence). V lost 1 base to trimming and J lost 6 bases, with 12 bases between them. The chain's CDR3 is CASSQGRGRKTQYF. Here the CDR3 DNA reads TGTGCCAGCAGCCAAGGCCGGGGGAGAAAGACCCAGTACTTC.

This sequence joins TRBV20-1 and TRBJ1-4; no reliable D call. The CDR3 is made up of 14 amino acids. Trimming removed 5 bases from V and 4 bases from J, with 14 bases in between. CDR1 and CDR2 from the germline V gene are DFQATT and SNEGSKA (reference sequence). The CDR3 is CSAGGYRSNEKLFF. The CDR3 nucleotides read TGCAGTGCTGGAGGTTACAGAAGTAATGAAAAACTGTTTTTT.

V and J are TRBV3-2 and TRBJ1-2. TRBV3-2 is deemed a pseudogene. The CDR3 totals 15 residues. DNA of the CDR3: TGTGCCAGCAGCCAAGATAGGCAGCCCAGCTATGGCTACACCTTC. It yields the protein CASSQDRQPSYGYTF.

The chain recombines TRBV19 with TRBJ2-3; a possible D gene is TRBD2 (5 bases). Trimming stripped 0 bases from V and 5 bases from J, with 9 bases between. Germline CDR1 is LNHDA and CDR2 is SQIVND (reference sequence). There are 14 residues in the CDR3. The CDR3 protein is CASSIEAVRDTQYF. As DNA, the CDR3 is TGTGCCAGTAGTATAGAAGCGGTTCGAGATACGCAGTATTTT.

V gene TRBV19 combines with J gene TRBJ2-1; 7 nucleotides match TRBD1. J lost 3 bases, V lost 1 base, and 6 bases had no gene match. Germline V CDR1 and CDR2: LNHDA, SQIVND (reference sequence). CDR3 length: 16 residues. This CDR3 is CASSIAPRDSYNEQFF. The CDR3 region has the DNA TGTGCCAGTAGTATAGCCCCACGGGACAGCTACAATGAGCAGTTCTTC.

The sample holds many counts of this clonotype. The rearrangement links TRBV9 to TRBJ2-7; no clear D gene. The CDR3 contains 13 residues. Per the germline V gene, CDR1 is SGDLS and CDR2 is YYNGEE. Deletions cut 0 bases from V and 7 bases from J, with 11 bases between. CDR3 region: CASSVGKHGEQYF. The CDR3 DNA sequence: TGTGCCAGCAGCGTAGGGAAGCACGGGGAGCAGTACTTC.

The CDR3 sequence is CASTPGRKGYGYTF. Written as DNA, the CDR3 is TGTGCCAGCACCCCAGGGAGAAAGGGGTATGGCTACACCTTC. V is TRBV6-1 and J is TRBJ1-2, with a weak D call TRBD1 (5 bases). Trimming took 7 bases from V and 5 from J, leaving 17 bases between them. The CDR3 has 14 residues. Per the germline V gene, CDR1 is MNHNS and CDR2 is SASEGT.

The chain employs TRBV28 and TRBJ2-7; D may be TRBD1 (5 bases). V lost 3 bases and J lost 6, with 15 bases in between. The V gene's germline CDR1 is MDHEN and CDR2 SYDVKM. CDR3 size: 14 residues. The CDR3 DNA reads TGTGCCAGCAGTTTGGAGTGGGGCGCGAGCGAGCAGTACTTC. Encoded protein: CASSLEWGASEQYF.

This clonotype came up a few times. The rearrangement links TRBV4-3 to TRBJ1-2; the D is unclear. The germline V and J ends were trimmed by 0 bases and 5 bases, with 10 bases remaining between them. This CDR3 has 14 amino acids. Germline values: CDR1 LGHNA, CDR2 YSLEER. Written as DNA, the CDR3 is TGCGCCAGCAGCCAAGATAGGTTTTCTTATGGCTACACCTTC. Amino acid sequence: CASSQDRFSYGYTF.

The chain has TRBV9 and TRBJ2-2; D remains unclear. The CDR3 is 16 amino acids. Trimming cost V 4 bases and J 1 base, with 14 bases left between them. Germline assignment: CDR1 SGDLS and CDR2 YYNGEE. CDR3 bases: TGTGCCAGCAGCCCCCGACGGGTGGTGAACACCGGGGAGCTGTTTTTT. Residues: CASSPRRVVNTGELFF.